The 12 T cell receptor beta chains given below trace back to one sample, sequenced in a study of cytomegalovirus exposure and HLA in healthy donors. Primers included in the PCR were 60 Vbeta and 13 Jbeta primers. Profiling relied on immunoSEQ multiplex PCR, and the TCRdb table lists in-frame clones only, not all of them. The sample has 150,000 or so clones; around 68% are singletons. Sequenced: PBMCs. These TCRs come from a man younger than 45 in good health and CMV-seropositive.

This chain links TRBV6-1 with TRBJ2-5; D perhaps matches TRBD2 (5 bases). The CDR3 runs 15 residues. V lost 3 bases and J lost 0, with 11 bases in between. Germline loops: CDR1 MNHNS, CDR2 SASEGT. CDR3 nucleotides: TGTGCCAGCAGTGACCCCCGGGATTACCAAGAGACCCAGTACTTC. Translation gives CASSDPRDYQETQYF.

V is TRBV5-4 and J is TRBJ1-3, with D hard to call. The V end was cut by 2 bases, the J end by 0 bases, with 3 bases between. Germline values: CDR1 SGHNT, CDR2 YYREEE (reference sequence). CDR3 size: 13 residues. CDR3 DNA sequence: TGTGCCAGCAGCTTCCACTCTGGAAACACCATATATTTT. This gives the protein CASSFHSGNTIYF.

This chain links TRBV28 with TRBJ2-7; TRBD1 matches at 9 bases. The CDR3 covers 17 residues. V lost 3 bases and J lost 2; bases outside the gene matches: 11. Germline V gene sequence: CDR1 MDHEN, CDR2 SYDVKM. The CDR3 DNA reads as TGTGCCAGCAGTTTCTCTACGGGACAGGGCAACACCTACGAGCAGTACTTC. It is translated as CASSFSTGQGNTYEQYF.

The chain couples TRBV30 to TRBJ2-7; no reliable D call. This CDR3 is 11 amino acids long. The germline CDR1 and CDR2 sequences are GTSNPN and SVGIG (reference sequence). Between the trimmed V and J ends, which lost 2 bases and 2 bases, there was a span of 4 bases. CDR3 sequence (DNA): TGTGCCTGGAGTCGAGCCTACGAGCAGTACTTC. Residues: CAWSRAYEQYF.

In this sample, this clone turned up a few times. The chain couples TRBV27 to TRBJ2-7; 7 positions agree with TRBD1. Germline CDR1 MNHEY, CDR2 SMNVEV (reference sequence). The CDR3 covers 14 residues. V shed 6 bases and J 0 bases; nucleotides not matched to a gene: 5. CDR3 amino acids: CASRRQGISYEQYF. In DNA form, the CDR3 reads TGTGCCAGCAGAAGACAGGGTATCTCCTACGAGCAGTACTTC.

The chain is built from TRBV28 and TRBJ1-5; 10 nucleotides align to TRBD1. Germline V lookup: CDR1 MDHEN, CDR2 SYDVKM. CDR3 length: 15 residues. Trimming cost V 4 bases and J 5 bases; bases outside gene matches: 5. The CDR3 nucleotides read TGTGCCAGCAGTTCACGGACAGGGGGGTATCAGCCCCAGCATTTT. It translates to CASSSRTGGYQPQHF.

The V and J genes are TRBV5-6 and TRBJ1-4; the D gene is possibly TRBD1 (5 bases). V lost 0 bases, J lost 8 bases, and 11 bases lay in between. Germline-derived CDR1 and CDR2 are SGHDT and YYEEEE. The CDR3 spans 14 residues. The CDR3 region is CASSLAPSGEKLFF. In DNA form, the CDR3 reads TGTGCCAGCAGCTTGGCCCCGTCAGGGGAAAAACTGTTTTTT.

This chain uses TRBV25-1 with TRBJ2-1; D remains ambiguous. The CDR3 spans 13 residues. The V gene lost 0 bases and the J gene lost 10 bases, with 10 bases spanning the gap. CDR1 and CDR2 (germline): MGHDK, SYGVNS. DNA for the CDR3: TGTGCCAGCAGTGAATATCCCCTGGGCGAGCAGTTCTTC. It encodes CASSEYPLGEQFF.

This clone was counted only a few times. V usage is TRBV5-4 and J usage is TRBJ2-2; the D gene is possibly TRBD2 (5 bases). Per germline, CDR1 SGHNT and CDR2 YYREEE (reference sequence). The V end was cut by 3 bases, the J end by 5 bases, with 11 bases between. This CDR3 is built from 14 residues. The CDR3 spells CASSYIGGTGELFF. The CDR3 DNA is TGTGCCAGCAGCTATATTGGCGGGACCGGGGAGCTGTTTTTT. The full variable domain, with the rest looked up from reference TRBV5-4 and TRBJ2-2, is ETGVTQSPTHLIKTRGQQVTLRCSSQSGHNTVSWYQQALGQGPQFIFQYYREEENGRGNFPPRFSGLQFPNYSSELNVNALELDDSALYLCASSYIGGTGELFFGEGSRLTVL.

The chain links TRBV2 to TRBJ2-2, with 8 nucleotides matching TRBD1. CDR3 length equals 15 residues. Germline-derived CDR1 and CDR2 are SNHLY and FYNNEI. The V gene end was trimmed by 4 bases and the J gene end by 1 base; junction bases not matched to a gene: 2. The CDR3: CASSAGTGNTGELFF. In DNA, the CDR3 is TGTGCCAGCAGTGCCGGGACAGGGAACACCGGGGAGCTGTTTTTT.

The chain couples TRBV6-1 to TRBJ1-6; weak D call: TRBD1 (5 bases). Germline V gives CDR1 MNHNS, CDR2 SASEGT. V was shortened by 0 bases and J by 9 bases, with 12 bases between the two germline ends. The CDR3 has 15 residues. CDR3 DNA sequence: TGTGCCAGCAGTGAAGCCTCCGACAGTGGTTCACCCCTCCACTTT. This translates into CASSEASDSGSPLHF.

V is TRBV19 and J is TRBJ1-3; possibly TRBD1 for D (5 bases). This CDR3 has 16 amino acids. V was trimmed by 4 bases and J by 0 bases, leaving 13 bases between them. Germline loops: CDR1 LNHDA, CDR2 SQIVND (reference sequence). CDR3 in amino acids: CASSRDSSSSGNTIYF. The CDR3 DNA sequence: TGTGCCAGTAGTAGGGACTCTTCAAGCTCTGGAAACACCATATATTTT. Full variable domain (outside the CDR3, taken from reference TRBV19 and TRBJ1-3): DGGITQSPKYLFRKEGQNVTLSCEQNLNHDAMYWYRQDPGQGLRLIYYSQIVNDFQKGDIAEGYSVSREKKESFPLTVTSAQKNPTAFYLCASSRDSSSSGNTIYFGEGSWLTVV.